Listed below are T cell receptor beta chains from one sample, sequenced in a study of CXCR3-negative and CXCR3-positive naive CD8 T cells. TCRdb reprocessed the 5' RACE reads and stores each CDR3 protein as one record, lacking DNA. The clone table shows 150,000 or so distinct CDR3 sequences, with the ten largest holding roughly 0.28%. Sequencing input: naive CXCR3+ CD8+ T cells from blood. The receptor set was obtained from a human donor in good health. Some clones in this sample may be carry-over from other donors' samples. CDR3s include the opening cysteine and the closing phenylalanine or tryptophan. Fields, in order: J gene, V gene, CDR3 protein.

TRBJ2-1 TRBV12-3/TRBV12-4 CASIPAGSYNEQFF
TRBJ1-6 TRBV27 CASKFGSALQPLHF
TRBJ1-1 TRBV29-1 CSVEWGAEAFF
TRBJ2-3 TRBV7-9 CASSPPRGDTGTDTQYF
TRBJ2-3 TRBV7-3 CASSPGPGGDTQYF
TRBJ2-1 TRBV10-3 CAISSLPPRDPYNEQFF
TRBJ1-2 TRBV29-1 CSAYSGTLSGYTF
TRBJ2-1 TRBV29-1 CSIGRGGNEQFF
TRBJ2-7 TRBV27 CASSLLGQGYEQYF
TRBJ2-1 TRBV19 CASSIDLYNEQFF
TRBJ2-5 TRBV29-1 CSVESTRSQETQYF
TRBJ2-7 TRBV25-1 CASSARGTGGHEQYF
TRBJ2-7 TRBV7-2 CASSFEVDYEQYF
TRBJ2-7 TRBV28 CASSSRSLVYEQYF
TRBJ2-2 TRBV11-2 CASRPRRLGSTGELFF
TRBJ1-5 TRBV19 CASSIGGQNGNQPQHF
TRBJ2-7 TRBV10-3 CAISDPGSDSYEQYF
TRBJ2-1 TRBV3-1 CASSPYGQDEPYNEQFF
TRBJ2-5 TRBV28 CASGGVELKTQYF
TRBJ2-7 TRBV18 CASSPLAGVRSYEQYF
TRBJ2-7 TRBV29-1 CSVVGGHYEQYF
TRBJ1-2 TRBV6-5 CASSYSTFTGYTF
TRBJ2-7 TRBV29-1 CSVGAAYSYERYF
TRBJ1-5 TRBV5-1 CASSFGGINQPQHF
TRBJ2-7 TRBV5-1 CASSLVGAPYEQYF
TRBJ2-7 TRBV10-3 CAISGVEDYEQYF
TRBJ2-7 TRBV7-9 CASSPPGSSYEQYF
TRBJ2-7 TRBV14 CASSQSRRGDEQYF
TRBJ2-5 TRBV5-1 CASSPGWRGQETQYF
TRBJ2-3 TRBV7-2 CASSLPALPTDTQYF
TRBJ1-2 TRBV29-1 CSATPGPTGGYTF
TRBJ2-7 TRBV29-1 CSAAGMDRTDSYEQYF
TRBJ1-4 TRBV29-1 CSGLPDGQGEKLFF
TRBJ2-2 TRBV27 CASSFQTGELFF
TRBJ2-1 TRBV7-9 CASSSTSSSYNEQFF
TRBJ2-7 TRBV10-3 CAISEPDESYEQYF
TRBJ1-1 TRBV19 CASSNNDRGHTEAFF
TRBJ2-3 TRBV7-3 CASSFADGTDTQYF
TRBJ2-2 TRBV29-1 CSVERLAGGRNTGELFF
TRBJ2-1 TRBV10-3 CAISEAAGGNNEQFF
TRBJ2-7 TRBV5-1 CASSLVPRTYEQYF
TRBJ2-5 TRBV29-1 CSGERQGAGKTQYF
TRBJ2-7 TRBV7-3 CASSETGSSEQYF
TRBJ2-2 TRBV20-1 CSARRENTGELFF
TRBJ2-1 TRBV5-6 CASSLGAGSVSYNEQFF
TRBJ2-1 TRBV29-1 CSATTGYYNEQFF
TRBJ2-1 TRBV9 CASSVGIHGAEQFF
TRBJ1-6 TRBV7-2 CASSLTGWASPLHF
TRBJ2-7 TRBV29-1 CSVEISRDYEQYF
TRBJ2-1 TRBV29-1 CSVPATSGGYNEQFF
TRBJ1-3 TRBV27 CASSPDFPPGNTIYF